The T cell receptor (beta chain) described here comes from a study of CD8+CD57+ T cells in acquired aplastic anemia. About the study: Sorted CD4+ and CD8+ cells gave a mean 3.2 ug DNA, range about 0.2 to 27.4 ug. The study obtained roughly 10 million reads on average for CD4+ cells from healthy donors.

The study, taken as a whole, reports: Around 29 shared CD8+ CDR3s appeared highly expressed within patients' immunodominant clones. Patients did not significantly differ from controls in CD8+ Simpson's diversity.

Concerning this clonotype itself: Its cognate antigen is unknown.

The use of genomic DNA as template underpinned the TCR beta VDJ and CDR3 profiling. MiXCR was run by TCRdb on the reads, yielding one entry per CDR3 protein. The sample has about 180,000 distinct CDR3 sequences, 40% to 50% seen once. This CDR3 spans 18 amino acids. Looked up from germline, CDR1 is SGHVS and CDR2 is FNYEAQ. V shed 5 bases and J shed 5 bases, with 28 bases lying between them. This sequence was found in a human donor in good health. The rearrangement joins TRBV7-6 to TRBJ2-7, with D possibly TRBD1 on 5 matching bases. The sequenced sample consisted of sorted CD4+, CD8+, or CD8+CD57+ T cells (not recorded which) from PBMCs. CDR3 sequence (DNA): TGTGCCAGCAGCCAAAACCCAAAGAGTGAAGGGGCGTTCGACGAGCAGTACTTC. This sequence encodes CASSQNPKSEGAFDEQYF.